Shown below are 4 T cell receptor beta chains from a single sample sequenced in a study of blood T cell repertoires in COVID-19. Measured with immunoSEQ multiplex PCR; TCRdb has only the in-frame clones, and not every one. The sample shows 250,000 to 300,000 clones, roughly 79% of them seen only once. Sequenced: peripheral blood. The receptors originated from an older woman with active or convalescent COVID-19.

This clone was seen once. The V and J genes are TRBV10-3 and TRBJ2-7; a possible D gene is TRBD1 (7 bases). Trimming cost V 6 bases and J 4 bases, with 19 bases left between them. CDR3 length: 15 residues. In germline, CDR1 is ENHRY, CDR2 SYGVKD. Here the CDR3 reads CAISGGGQGGYEQYF. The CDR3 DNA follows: TGTGCCATCAGCGGAGGAGGGCAGGGGGGATACGAGCAGTACTTC.

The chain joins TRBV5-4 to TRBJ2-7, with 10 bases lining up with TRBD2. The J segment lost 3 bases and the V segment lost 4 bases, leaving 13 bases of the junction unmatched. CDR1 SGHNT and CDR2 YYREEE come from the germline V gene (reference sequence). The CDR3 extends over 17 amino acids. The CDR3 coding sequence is TGTGCCAGCAGCAACCCACTTGGAGCGGGGGGGATCTACGAGCAGTACTTC. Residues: CASSNPLGAGGIYEQYF.

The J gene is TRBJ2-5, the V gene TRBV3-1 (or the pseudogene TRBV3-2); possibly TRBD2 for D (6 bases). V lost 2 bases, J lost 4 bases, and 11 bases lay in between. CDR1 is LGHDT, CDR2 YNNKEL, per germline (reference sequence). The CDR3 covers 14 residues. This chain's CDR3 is CASSQQMGGETQYF. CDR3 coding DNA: TGTGCCAGCAGCCAACAAATGGGGGGAGAGACCCAGTACTTC.

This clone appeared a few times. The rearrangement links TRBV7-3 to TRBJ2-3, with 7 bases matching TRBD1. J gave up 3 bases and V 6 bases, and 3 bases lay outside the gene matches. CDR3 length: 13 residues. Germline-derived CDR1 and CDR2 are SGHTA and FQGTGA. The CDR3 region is CASRPTGTDTQYF. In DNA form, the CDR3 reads TGTGCCAGCAGACCGACAGGGACAGATACGCAGTATTTT.